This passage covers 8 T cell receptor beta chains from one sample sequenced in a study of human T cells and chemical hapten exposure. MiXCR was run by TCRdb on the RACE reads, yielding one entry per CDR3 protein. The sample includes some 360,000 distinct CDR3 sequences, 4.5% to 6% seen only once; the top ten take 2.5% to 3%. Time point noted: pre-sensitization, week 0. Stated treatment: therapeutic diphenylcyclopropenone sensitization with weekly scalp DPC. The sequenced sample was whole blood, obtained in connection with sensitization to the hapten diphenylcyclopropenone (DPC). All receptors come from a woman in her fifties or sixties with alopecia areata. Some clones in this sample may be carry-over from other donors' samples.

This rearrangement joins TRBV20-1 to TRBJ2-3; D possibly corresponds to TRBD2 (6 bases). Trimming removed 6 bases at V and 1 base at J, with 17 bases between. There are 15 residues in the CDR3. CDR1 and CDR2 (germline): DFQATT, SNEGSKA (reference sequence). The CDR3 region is CSASGRQGRTDTQYF. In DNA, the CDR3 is TGCAGTGCCAGCGGGCGGCAGGGCCGCACAGATACGCAGTATTTT.

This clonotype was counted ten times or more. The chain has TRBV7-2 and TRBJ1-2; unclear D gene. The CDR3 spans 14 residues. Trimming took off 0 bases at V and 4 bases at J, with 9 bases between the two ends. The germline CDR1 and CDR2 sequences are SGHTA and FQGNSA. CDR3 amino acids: CASSLAGAAYGYTF. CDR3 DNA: TGTGCCAGCAGCTTAGCTGGCGCAGCCTATGGCTACACCTTC.

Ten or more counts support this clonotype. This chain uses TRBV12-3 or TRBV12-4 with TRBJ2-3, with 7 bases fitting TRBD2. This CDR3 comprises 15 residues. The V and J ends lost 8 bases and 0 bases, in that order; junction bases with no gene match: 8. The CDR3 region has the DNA TGTGCCAGCGCTAGCGGCCGACCTAGCACAGATACGCAGTATTTT. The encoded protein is CASASGRPSTDTQYF.

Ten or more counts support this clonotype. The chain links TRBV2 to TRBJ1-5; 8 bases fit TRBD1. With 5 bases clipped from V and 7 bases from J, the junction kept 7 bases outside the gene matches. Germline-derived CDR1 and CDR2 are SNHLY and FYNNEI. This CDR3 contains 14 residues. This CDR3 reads CASSRDRTWQPQHF. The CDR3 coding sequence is TGTGCCAGCAGTCGGGACAGGACGTGGCAGCCCCAGCATTTT.

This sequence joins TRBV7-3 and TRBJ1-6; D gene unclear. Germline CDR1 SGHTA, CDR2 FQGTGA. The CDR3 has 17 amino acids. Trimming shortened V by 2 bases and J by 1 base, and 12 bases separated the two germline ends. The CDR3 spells CASSLGHSSSYNSPLHF. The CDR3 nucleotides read TGTGCCAGCAGCTTAGGGCACTCTTCATCCTATAATTCACCCCTCCACTTT.

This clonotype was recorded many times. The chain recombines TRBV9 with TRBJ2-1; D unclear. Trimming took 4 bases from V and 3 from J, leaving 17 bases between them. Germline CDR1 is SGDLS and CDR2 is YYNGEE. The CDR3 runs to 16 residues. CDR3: CASSLHLGTSYNEQFF. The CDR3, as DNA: TGTGCCAGCAGCCTCCACTTGGGAACCAGCTACAATGAGCAGTTCTTC. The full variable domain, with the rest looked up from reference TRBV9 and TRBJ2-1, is DSGVTQTPKHLITATGQRVTLRCSPRSGDLSVYWYQQSLDQGLQFLIQYYNGEERAKGNILERFSAQQFPDLHSELNLSSLELGDSALYFCASSLHLGTSYNEQFFGPGTRLTVL.

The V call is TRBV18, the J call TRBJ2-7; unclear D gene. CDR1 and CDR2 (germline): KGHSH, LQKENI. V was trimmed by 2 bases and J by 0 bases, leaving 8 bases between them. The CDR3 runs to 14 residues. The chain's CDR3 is CASSPTPFSYEQYF. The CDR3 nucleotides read TGTGCCAGCTCACCAACACCTTTCTCCTACGAGCAGTACTTC. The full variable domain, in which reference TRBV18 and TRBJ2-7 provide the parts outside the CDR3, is NAGVMQNPRHLVRRRGQEARLRCSPMKGHSHVYWYRQLPEEGLKFMVYLQKENIIDESGMPKERFSAEFPKEGPSILRIQQVVRGDSAAYFCASSPTPFSYEQYFGPGTRLTVT.

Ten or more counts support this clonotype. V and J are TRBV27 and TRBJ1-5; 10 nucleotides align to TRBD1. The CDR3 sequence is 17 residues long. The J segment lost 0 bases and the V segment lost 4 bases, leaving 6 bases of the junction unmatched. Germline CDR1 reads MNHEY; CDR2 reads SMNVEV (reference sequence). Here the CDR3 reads CASSWTGGPYSNQPQHF. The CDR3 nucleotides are TGTGCCAGCAGTTGGACAGGGGGGCCTTATAGCAATCAGCCCCAGCATTTT.